This T cell receptor (beta chain) was found in a study of technical replicates of blood from several donors. The repertoire was sequenced with immunoSEQ multiplex PCR; TCRdb's copy has only in-frame clones and lacks some. The data show approximately 82,000 clones, approximately 96% seen once. The CDR3 runs to 16 residues. The ends lost 3 bases at V and 9 bases at J; junction bases unmatched: 10. Germline values: CDR1 MGHRA, CDR2 YSYEKL. Input material: T cells isolated from PBMCs. The sequence came from a human donor in good health. The chain carries TRBV4-1 and TRBJ2-1; 11 bases fit TRBD2. The CDR3 sequence: CASSHLHSGRVAEQFF. The CDR3 DNA reads TGCGCCAGCAGCCATCTCCATAGCGGGAGGGTTGCTGAGCAGTTCTTC.